The 16 T cell receptor beta chains given below trace back to one sample, sequenced in a study of T cell repertoires in aging, cancer and after chemotherapy. Peripheral blood genomic DNA, not sorted cells or RNA, was the template. A mixed TRB-A/B primer pool amplified rearranged TRB by multiplex touch-down PCR. TCRdb re-called the multiplex PCR reads with MiXCR, one entry per CDR3 protein. The sample holds about 2,400 distinct CDR3 sequences; around 30% are singletons and the top ten take approximately 7.8%. The sequenced sample consisted of blood. The receptors here all came from a human donor with a solid tumor.

The chain employs TRBV12-3 or TRBV12-4 and TRBJ1-2; 9 nucleotides agree with TRBD1. V was pared by 7 bases and J by 4 bases, with 7 bases of the junction left unmatched. This CDR3 contains 14 residues. The CDR3: CASTWTGDFYGYTF. DNA for the CDR3: TGTGCCAGCACTTGGACAGGGGATTTCTATGGCTACACCTTC.

The chain uses TRBV7-2 and TRBJ1-6; 9 nucleotides line up with TRBD1. V lost 5 bases to trimming and J lost 8 bases; unmatched junction nucleotides: 13. Germline V gives CDR1 SGHTA, CDR2 FQGNSA. The CDR3 contains 17 residues. CDR3 protein: CASSTLPPGQGHSPLHF. The CDR3 bases are TGTGCCAGCAGCACTTTGCCACCGGGACAGGGACATTCACCCCTCCACTTT.

V gene TRBV5-6 combines with J gene TRBJ2-7, with 13 bases matching TRBD2. CDR3 length: 18 residues. Losses at the gene ends were 1 base for V and 6 bases for J; bases not matched to a gene: 13. CDR1 and CDR2 (germline): SGHDT, YYEEEE. The CDR3 bases are TGTGCCAGCAGCTTGATTACTAGCGGGAGGGCTCCCCTGGGCGAGCAGTACTTC. Amino acid sequence: CASSLITSGRAPLGEQYF.

Comment on this clonotype: A read error may be the cause here, since a much bigger clone is one base away. The rearrangement uses TRBV6-1 and TRBJ1-1; D is unresolved. The CDR3 is 13 residues long. Germline values: CDR1 MNHNS, CDR2 SASEGT. The CDR3 region is CASRAIVNTKAFF. CDR3 in DNA: TGTGCCAGCAGAGCGATCGTGAACACTAAAGCTTTCTTT.

The gene calls are TRBV6-1 and TRBJ1-1, with D perhaps matching TRBD1 (6 bases). CDR1 and CDR2 (germline): MNHNS, SASEGT. CDR3 size: 15 residues. V gave up 5 bases and J gave up 0 bases, with 13 bases separating them. The CDR3 here is CASSFSGEMNTEAFF. In DNA, the CDR3 is TGTGCCAGCAGTTTTTCAGGGGAAATGAACACTGAAGCTTTCTTT.

This clonotype is termed medium-sized. The chain is built from TRBV19 and TRBJ2-2, with D unclear. The CDR3 has 12 amino acids. CDR1 and CDR2 (germline): LNHDA, SQIVND (reference sequence). V lost 10 bases to trimming and J lost 7 bases, with 13 bases between them. For the CDR3, the DNA is TGTGCCACCTCCAGCCTATTCGGGGAGCTGTTTTTT. Its translation is CATSSLFGELFF.

This clonotype qualifies as medium-sized. V and J are TRBV19 and TRBJ2-2, with D possibly matching TRBD2 (6 bases). The V and J ends lost 7 bases and 5 bases respectively, with 20 bases between them. CDR3 size: 16 residues. CDR1 is LNHDA, CDR2 SQIVND, per germline (reference sequence). This CDR3 is CASTPPAGPTTGELFF. The CDR3 DNA reads TGTGCCAGTACTCCCCCCGCGGGACCGACAACCGGGGAGCTGTTTTTT. The variable domain in full, completed from reference TRBV19 and TRBJ2-2, reads DGGITQSPKYLFRKEGQNVTLSCEQNLNHDAMYWYRQDPGQGLRLIYYSQIVNDFQKGDIAEGYSVSREKKESFPLTVTSAQKNPTAFYLCASTPPAGPTTGELFFGEGSRLTVL.

In its sample, this clonotype is large. This chain joins TRBV30 and TRBJ1-2; no clear D. V was shortened by 0 bases and J by 1 base, with 6 bases between the two germline ends. Germline CDR1 reads GTSNPN; CDR2 reads SVGIG (reference sequence). This CDR3 contains 13 residues. Written as DNA, the CDR3 is TGTGCCTGGAGTGTGTCGCTTAACTATGGCTACACCTTC. Its protein product is CAWSVSLNYGYTF.

Concerning this clonotype itself: One junction end disagrees with the germline gene, perhaps due to a read error. The gene calls are TRBV5-4 and TRBJ2-1; possibly TRBD2 for D (6 bases). CDR3 size: 17 residues. Germline CDR1 and CDR2: SGHNT and YYREEE (reference sequence). The CDR3 DNA sequence: TGCGCCAGCAGCTTGGAGGGCGCGAGGGGCGGGTACAATGAGCAGTTCTTC. Its translation: CASSLEGARGGYNEQFF. Complete variable domain (other parts from reference TRBV5-4 and TRBJ2-1): ETGVTQSPTHLIKTRGQQVTLRCSSQSGHNTVSWYQQALGQGPQFIFQYYREEENGRGNFPPRFSGLQFPNYSSELNVNALELDDSALYLCASSLEGARGGYNEQFFGPGTRLTVL.

This clonotype counts as large. The chain employs TRBV12-3 or TRBV12-4 and TRBJ2-3; 11 positions match TRBD2. Trimming at V came to 6 bases and at J to 4 bases, leaving 6 bases not matched to a gene. This CDR3 contains 15 residues. The chain's CDR3 is CASSRSGGGADTQYF. Written as DNA, the CDR3 is TGTGCCAGCAGCCGTAGCGGGGGGGGAGCAGATACGCAGTATTTT.

The sample holds a few counts of this clonotype. The V call is TRBV6-5, the J call TRBJ2-1; D might be TRBD1 (6 bases). The CDR3 sequence is 11 residues long. The V end lost 6 bases, the J end lost 9 bases, and 9 bases lay between the germline ends. Germline values: CDR1 MNHEY, CDR2 SVGAGI. The CDR3 spells CASSQGGEQFF. The CDR3 nucleotides are TGTGCCAGCAGCCAAGGGGGTGAGCAGTTCTTC.

A few counts support this clonotype. The V call is TRBV12-3 or TRBV12-4, the J call TRBJ2-2; D is ambiguous. This CDR3 has 14 residues. Deletions cut 5 bases from V and 6 bases from J, with 13 bases between. The CDR3 reads CASSPQGPAGELFF. CDR3 bases: TGTGCCAGCAGTCCCCAAGGACCGGCCGGGGAGCTGTTTTTT.

In its sample, this clonotype is medium-sized (0.01 to 0.1%). This chain uses TRBV6-5 with TRBJ1-5, with D unresolved. Germline loops: CDR1 MNHEY, CDR2 SVGAGI. Trimming took 6 bases from V and 0 from J, leaving 6 bases between them. CDR3 length: 13 amino acids. The CDR3 reads CASRGYSNQPQHF. The CDR3, as DNA: TGTGCCAGCAGGGGATATAGCAATCAGCCCCAGCATTTT.

About this clonotype itself: Being one base from a much bigger clone, this may be a read error. The chain is built from TRBV7-2 and TRBJ2-4; D is possibly TRBD1 or TRBD2 (5 bases each). Germline V gene data show CDR1 as SGHTA and CDR2 as FQGNSA. The CDR3 is made up of 14 amino acids. CDR3 nucleotide sequence: TGTGCCAGCGGGACCCCCGTAGCCAAAAAAATTCAGTACTTC. Its protein product is CASGTPVAKKIQYF.

In its sample, this clonotype is medium-sized. The J gene is TRBJ1-1, the V gene TRBV6-1; D gene ambiguous. This CDR3 comprises 11 residues. V dropped 3 bases and J dropped 11 bases, with 10 bases sitting between them. Germline V gene data show CDR1 as MNHNS and CDR2 as SASEGT. This chain's CDR3 is CASSEVFRAFF. CDR3 nucleotides: TGTGCCAGCAGTGAGGTCTTCCGGGCTTTCTTT.

The chain has TRBV19 and TRBJ1-5, with 10 nucleotides matching TRBD1. Germline trimming cut 3 bases from V and 0 bases from J; bases unmatched to any gene: 8. The CDR3 runs 18 residues. CDR1 and CDR2 (germline): LNHDA, SQIVND (reference sequence). The CDR3 nucleotides read TGTGCCAGTAGTATCAGGGGGGACAGGGGTTATAGCAATCAGCCCCAGCATTTT. It encodes CASSIRGDRGYSNQPQHF.